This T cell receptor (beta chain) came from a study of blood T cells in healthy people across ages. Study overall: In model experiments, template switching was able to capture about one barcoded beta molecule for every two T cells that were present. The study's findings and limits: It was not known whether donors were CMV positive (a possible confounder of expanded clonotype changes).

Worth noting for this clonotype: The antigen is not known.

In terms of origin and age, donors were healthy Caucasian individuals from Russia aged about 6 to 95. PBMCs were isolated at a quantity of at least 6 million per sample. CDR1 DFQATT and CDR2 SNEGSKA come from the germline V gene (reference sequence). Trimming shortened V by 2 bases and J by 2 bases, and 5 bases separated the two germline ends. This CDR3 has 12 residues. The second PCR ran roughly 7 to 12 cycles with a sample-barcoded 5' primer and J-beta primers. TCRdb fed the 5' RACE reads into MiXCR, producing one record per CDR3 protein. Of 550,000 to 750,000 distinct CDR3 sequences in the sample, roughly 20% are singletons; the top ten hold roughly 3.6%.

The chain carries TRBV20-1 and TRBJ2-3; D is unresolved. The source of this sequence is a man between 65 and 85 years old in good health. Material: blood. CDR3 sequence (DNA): TGCAGTGCTAGACCGGTCACAGATACGCAGTATTTT. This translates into CSARPVTDTQYF.